This T cell receptor beta chain was profiled in a study of vaccination and CD4 T cells after COVID-19. CD4+ T cells that had been cultured provided DNA sequenced with the Oncomine TCR Beta short-read assay. TCRdb processed the PCR reads anew with MiXCR; each CDR3 protein has one entry. The sample includes fewer than 20,000 distinct CDR3 sequences, around half of them seen just once. CDR1 SGHAT and CDR2 FQDESV come from the germline V gene (reference sequence). The V gene lost 3 bases and the J gene lost 0 bases, with 14 bases spanning the gap. The CDR3 has 16 amino acids. Concerning this clonotype itself: Its antigen is currently unknown.

Treatment: roughly 10-day PBMC culture with coronavirus spike peptide pools or control peptides (ViraFEST assay). This chain uses TRBV11-1 with TRBJ2-5; D gene unclear. The material sequenced was CD4+ T cells from blood, cultured in vitro, taken before SARS-CoV-2 vaccination. This TCR was sampled from a human donor who had recovered from COVID-19. In DNA form, the CDR3 reads TGTGCCAGCAGCTTCCGGGTGAAGGGTCACCAAGAGACCCAGTACTTC. This codes for CASSFRVKGHQETQYF.